The clone carrying this TCR beta chain was observed many times. With 4 bases removed from V and 7 bases from J, the gap between germline ends came to 8 bases. The CDR3 consists of 11 residues. Germline V gives CDR1 SEHNR, CDR2 FQNEAQ (reference sequence). The data are from a study of blood T cells in healthy people across ages. Next came a second PCR, run for about 6 to 11 cycles, which used a sample-barcoded 5' primer along with a J-beta primer mix. TCRdb analysed the 5' RACE reads with MiXCR anew, one entry per CDR3 protein. Of 1.8 million or so distinct CDR3 sequences listed, roughly 43% are singletons.

The chain links TRBV7-9 to TRBJ2-7, with D unclear. This clonotype was obtained from a human donor in good health. Sequencing was performed on blood. In nucleotides, the CDR3 is TGTGCCAGCAGCTCACAAGGGGAGCAGTACTTC. Protein product: CASSSQGEQYF.